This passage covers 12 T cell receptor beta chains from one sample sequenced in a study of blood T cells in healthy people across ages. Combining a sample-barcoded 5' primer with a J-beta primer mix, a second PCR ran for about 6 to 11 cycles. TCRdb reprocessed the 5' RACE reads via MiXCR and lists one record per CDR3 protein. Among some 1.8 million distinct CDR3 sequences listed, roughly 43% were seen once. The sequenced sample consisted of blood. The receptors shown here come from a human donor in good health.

The CDR3 protein is CTSSLGLEYNEQFF. The CDR3 region has the DNA TGTACCAGCAGCTTGGGGCTAGAATACAATGAGCAGTTCTTC. This rearrangement joins TRBV7-2 to TRBJ2-1; maybe TRBD1 (5 bases). V lost 3 bases and J 4 bases, leaving 10 bases between the germline ends. Germline loops: CDR1 SGHTA, CDR2 FQGNSA. This CDR3 spans 14 amino acids.

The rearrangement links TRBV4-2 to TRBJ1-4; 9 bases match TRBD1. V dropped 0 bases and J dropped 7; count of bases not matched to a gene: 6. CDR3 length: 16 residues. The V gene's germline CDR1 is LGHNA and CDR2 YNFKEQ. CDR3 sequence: CASSQDQGTGSEKLFF. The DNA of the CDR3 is TGTGCCAGCAGCCAAGATCAAGGGACAGGGTCTGAAAAACTGTTTTTT.

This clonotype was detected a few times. The CDR3 DNA follows: TGTGCCGGTCGGGCCTACGAGCAGTACTTC. It is translated as CAGRAYEQYF. This chain links TRBV5-5 with TRBJ2-7, with unresolved D. Germline V lookup: CDR1 SGHKS, CDR2 YYEKEE (reference sequence). V lost 10 bases and J lost 2, with 7 bases in between. CDR3 length: 10 residues.

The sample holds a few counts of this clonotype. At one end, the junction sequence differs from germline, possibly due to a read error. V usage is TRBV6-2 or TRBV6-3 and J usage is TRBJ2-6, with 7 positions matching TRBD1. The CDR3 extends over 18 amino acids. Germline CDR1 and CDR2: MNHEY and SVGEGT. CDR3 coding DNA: TGTGCCAGCAGGGCAAGGACAGGCGCCGTCTCTGGGGCCAACGTCCCGACTTTC. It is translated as CASRARTGAVSGANVPTF.

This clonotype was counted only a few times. CDR3 DNA sequence: TGCAGCGTTGAAGGAGGGCAGGGGAACGAGCAGTACTTC. Residues: CSVEGGQGNEQYF. The rearrangement uses TRBV29-1 and TRBJ2-7; D might be TRBD1 (6 bases). The CDR3 totals 13 residues. Trimming cost V 1 base and J 5 bases, with 12 bases left between them. Germline V gene lookup returns CDR1 SQVTM and CDR2 ANQGSEA.

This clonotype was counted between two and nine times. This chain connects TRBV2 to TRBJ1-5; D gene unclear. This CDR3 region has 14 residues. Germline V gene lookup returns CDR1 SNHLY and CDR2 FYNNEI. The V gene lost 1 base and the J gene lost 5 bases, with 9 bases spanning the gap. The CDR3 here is CASSEGVSYQPQHF. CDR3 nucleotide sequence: TGTGCCAGCAGTGAAGGGGTTAGTTATCAGCCCCAGCATTTT.

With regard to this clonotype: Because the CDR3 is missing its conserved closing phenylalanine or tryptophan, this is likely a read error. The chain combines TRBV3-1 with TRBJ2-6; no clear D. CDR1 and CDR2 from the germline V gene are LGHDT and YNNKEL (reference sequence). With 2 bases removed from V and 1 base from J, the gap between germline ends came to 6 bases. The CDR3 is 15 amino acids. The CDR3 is CASSQSESGANVLTV. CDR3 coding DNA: TGTGCCAGCAGCCAATCGGAGTCTGGGGCCAACGTCCTGACTGTC.

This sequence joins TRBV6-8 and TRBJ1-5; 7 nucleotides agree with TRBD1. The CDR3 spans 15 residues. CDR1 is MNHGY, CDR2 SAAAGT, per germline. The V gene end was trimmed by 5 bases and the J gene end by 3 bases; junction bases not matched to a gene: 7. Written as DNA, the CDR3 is TGTGCCAGCAGTCTAATAGACAGGGACAATCAGCCCCAGCATTTT. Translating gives CASSLIDRDNQPQHF.

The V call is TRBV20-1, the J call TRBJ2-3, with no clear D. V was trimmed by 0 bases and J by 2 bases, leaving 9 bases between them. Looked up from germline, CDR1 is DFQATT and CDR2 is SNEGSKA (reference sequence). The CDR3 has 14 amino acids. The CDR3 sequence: CSARETGPTDTQYF. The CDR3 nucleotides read TGCAGTGCTAGAGAAACCGGGCCCACAGATACGCAGTATTTT.

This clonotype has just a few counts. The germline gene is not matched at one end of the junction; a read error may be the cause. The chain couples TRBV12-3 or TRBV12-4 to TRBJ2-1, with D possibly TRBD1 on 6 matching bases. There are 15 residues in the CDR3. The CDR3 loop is CASSLTGNPYNERFF. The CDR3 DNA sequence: TGTGCCAGCAGCCTTACAGGGAACCCCTACAATGAGCGGTTCTTC.

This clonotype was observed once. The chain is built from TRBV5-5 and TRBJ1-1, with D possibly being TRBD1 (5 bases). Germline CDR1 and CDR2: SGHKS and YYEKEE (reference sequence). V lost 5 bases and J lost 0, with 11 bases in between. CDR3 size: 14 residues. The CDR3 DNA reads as TGTGCCAGCAGGCCGACAGCCATGAACACTGAAGCTTTCTTT. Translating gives CASRPTAMNTEAFF.

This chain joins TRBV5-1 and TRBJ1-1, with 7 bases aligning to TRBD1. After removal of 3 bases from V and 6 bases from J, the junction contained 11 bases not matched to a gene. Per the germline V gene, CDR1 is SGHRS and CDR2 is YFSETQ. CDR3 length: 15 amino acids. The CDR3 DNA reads TGCGCCAGCAGCTACGTACAGGGGTCTTCGTCTGAAGCTTTCTTT. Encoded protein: CASSYVQGSSSEAFF.